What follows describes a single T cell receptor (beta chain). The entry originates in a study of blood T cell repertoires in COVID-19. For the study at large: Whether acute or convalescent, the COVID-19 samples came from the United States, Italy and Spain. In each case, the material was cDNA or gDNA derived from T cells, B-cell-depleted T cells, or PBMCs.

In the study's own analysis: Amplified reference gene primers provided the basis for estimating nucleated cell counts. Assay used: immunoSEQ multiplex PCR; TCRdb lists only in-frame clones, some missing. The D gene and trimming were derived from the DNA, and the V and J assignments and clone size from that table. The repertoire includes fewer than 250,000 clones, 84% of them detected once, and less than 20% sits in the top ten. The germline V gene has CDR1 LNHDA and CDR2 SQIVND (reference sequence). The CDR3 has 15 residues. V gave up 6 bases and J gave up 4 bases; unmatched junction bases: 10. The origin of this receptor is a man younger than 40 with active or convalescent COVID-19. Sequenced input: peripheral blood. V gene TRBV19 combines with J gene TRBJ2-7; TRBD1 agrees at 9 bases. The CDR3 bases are TGTGCCAGTAGCGCCGGGGGGACAGGGCTTTACGAGCAGTACTTC. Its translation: CASSAGGTGLYEQYF.